The 2 T cell receptor beta chains in this list originate from one sample, sequenced in a study of cytomegalovirus exposure and HLA in healthy donors. A multiplex PCR was run with 60 Vbeta primers and 13 Jbeta primers. The method was immunoSEQ multiplex PCR; TCRdb's version includes in-frame clones alone and lacks a portion of them. The data show 130,000 or so clones, with 75% seen just once and roughly 3% held by the top ten. Source material: PBMCs. All receptors derive from a middle-aged woman in good health and CMV-seropositive.

This sequence joins TRBV7-2 and TRBJ1-2; D is undetermined. Per the germline V gene, CDR1 is SGHTA and CDR2 is FQGNSA. The CDR3 loop spans 13 amino acids. The V gene lost 4 bases and the J gene lost 8 bases, with 14 bases spanning the gap. CDR3 protein: CASSSTEGGGYTF. The CDR3 DNA is TGTGCCAGCAGCTCGACGGAGGGCGGGGGCTACACCTTC. Filled out from reference TRBV7-2 and TRBJ1-2, the complete variable domain reads GAGVSQSPSNKVTEKGKDVELRCDPISGHTALYWYRQSLGQGLEFLIYFQGNSAPDKSGLPSDRFSAERTGGSVSTLTIQRTQQEDSAVYLCASSSTEGGGYTFGSGTRLTVV.

The chain couples TRBV4-3 to TRBJ2-1; 9 nucleotides align to TRBD1. The CDR3 extends over 15 amino acids. V shed 3 bases and J 8 bases; nucleotides not matched to a gene: 8. Germline V gene sequence: CDR1 LGHNA, CDR2 YSLEER. This CDR3 reads CASSQDKQGAYEQFF. CDR3 in DNA: TGCGCCAGCAGCCAGGATAAACAGGGGGCCTATGAGCAGTTCTTC.